This entry is about one T cell receptor beta chain. One Seattle source followed patients from active infection through their disease course. This sample stems from a study of blood T cell repertoires in COVID-19. Study-level information: There were acute and convalescent COVID-19 samples, and they came from the United States, Italy and Spain. Sources were T cells, B-cell-depleted T cells, or PBMCs; the material itself was cDNA or gDNA.

In germline, CDR1 is SGHTA, CDR2 FQGNSA. Losses at the gene ends were 3 bases for V and 5 bases for J; bases not matched to a gene: 3. This CDR3 has 14 amino acids. Original handling: How many nucleated cells were present was estimated from reference gene primer amplification. Profiled with immunoSEQ multiplex PCR; TCRdb holds only in-frame clones, not every one. V and J calls and clone size come straight from that table; D and trimming were deduced from the DNA. The sample records approximately 300,000 clones, roughly 90% being singletons. The sample was peripheral blood. The receptor comes from a woman aged 30 to 39 with COVID-19, enrolled during active disease. The rearrangement uses TRBV7-2 and TRBJ2-2, with 7 bases identical to TRBD1. The CDR3 is CASSFSGGTGELFF. The CDR3, as DNA: TGTGCCAGCAGCTTTTCAGGGGGAACCGGGGAGCTGTTTTTT.